This T cell receptor beta chain emerged from a study of blood T cell repertoires in COVID-19 (TCRdb year 2020). At the level of the whole study: Collaborator samples came from the United States, Italy and Spain and covered acute and convalescent phases of COVID-19. The material from the prospective study consisted of cDNA or gDNA derived from T cells, B-cell-depleted T cells, or PBMCs. Deeply sampled blood TCRbeta repertoires from subjects exposed to, actively infected with, or recovered from COVID-19 were included in the dataset. The repertoires were made available in a free public database intended to serve as a resource for research on the immune response to SARS-CoV-2. The samples were drawn from the first 160 participants of the ongoing ImmuneRACE study and from over a thousand subjects provided by 6 global collaborators. Sample metadata almost always included a de-identified subject ID, COVID-19 status, age in years and sex. Where HLA class I and class II types were available, the types were taken from metadata supplied by the sample provider, not from assay-based typing. Study-level results and caveats: The quantity of clinical and demographic metadata differed by source and by participant and was supplied without curation.

The CDR3 starts with the cysteine, ends with the phenylalanine, and has 15 residues. Of all the DNA, just the CDR3 is kept, 45 bases in frame from base 1. The junction shows trimming of 1 base on V and 6 bases on J, and the gene matches do not reach 5 bases of it. CDR1 and CDR2, looked up from the germline V gene (reference sequence), are LGHDT and YNNKEL. Enrolling through a virtual design, the prospective study's participants ranged in age from roughly 18 to 90 years and lived across roughly 24 United States geographic areas. In the prospective study, cohorts were assigned on the basis of participant-reported clinical history obtained from a screening survey and a study questionnaire. Recovered participants in ImmuneRACE Cohort 3 were defined by two consecutive negative NP/OP PCR tests, clearance by a healthcare professional, or resolution of symptoms. Mobile phlebotomists in the prospective study collected whole blood, serum and a nasopharyngeal or oropharyngeal swab from every participant. Over an approximately 2-month period, participants in the prospective study had the option of providing additional blood draws and questionnaires. Prospective study blood samples were shipped either frozen or at room temperature before DNA extraction.

TCRbeta CDR3 regions were amplified from genomic DNA by means of the immunoSEQ Assay, a bias-controlled multiplex PCR. For the original study's pipeline: Within the assay, amplification of reference gene primers was used to estimate how many nucleated cells each sample contained. Sequence reads were collapsed and filtered to measure the absolute abundance of every unique TCRbeta CDR3 rearrangement. For each sample, productive Simpson clonality was calculated as the square root of Simpson's diversity index across productive rearrangements. TCRdb provides this immuneACCESS table in a form limited to in-frame rearrangements. Some clones are lacking; in checked studies, under half of them reflect an unresolved V gene, and why the rest are absent is not known. V and J calls and clone size follow that table, whereas D and trimming were derived from the DNA. This sample is represented by hundreds of thousands of clones; approximately 89% of them were singletons. The top ten constitute 8% to 10% of the sample.

Concerning this clone itself: No antigen is known for it. Per-base qualities were not stored, and no clone one base away is much larger.

The chain is made from TRBV3-1 (or the pseudogene TRBV3-2) and TRBJ2-1, with TRBD2 matching 8 junction bases. The sequenced material came from PBMCs or T cells enriched from blood (not recorded which). The sequence was collected from a middle-aged woman who had recovered from COVID-19. DNA sequence: TGTGCCAGCAGCCAAGCTGGGACTAGTCCCAATGAGCAGTTCTTC. It translates as CASSQAGTSPNEQFF.